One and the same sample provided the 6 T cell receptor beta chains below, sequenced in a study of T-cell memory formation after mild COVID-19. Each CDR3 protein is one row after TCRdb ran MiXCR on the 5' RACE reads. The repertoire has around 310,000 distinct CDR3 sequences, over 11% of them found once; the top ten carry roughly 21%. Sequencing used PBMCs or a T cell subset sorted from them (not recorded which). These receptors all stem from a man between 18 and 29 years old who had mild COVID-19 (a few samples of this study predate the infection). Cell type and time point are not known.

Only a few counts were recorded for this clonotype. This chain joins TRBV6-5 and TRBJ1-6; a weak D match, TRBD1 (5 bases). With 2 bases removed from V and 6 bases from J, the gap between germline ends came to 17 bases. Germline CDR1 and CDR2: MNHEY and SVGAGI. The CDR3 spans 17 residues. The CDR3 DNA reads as TGTGCCAGCAGTTACAAGGCGACGGGACTCATTAATTCACCCCTCCACTTT. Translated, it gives CASSYKATGLINSPLHF.

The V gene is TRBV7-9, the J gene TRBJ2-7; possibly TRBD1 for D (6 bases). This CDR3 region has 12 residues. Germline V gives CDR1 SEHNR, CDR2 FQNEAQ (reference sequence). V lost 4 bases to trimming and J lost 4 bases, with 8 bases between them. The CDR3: CASSWDTYEQYF. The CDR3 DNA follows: TGTGCCAGCAGCTGGGACACATACGAGCAGTACTTC.

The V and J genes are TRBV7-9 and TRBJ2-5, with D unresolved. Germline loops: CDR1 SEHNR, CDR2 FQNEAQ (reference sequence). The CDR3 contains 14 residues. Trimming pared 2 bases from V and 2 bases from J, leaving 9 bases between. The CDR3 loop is CASSLTEIQETQYF. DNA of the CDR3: TGTGCCAGCAGCTTAACAGAGATACAAGAGACCCAGTACTTC.

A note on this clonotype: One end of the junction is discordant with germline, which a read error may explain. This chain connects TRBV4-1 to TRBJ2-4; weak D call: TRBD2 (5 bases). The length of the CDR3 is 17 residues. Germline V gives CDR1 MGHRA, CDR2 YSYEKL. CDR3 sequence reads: CASSQVLRAGAINIQYF. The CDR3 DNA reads TGCGCCAGCAGCCAAGTACTAAGGGCGGGCGCCATAAACATTCAGTACTTC.

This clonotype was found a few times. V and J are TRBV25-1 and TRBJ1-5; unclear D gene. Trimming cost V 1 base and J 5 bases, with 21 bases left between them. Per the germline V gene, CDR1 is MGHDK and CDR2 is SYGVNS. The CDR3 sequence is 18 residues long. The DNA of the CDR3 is TGTGCCAGCAGTGAATCTTCGGGAGAAGGTGCCCGGGATCAGCCCCAGCATTTT. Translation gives CASSESSGEGARDQPQHF.

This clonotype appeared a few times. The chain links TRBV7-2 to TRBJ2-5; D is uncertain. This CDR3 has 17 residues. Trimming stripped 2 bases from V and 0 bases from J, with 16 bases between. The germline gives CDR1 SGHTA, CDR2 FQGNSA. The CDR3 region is CASSLLPNSKYQETQYF. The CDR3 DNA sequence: TGTGCCAGCAGCTTACTTCCTAACTCCAAGTACCAAGAGACCCAGTACTTC. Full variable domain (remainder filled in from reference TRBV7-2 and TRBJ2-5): GAGVSQSPSNKVTEKGKDVELRCDPISGHTALYWYRQSLGQGLEFLIYFQGNSAPDKSGLPSDRFSAERTGGSVSTLTIQRTQQEDSAVYLCASSLLPNSKYQETQYFGPGTRLLVL.